This record covers a single TCR beta chain. What antigen it recognizes has not been identified. Base-call qualities are not available, and no considerably larger clone is one nucleotide away. V trim: 2 bases; J trim: 6 bases; unmatched bases: 14. The CDR3 has 18 amino acids, counting the end cysteine and phenylalanine. Of the read, only the CDR3 DNA is kept; its 54 bases are in frame from base 1. CDR1 and CDR2, per the germline V gene, are MDHEN and SYDVKM. Libraries were prepared through the immunoSEQ multiplex PCR assay. For the multiplex PCR, a mixture combining 60 forward primers for TCR Vbeta segments and 13 reverse primers for TCR Jbeta segments was used. The CDR3 region of rearranged TCR beta genes was amplified from genomic DNA with a multiplex PCR assay. The amplified TCR beta libraries were sequenced on the Illumina HiSeq System as 87-base-pair reads. The original pipeline was this. Across the 700 or so repertoires, a later analysis counted approximately 83 million unique TCR beta chains, roughly 11 million of which were shared by at least two donors. A nearest-neighbor algorithm error-corrected the raw reads and collapsed the reads into unique sequences, merging closely related sequences to remove PCR and sequencing errors. V, D and J gene segments were assigned by aligning CDR3 sequences to IMGT reference sequences. For a sequence to be retained, at least a six-nucleotide match to both a V gene segment and a J gene segment was required. Rearrangements were called productive when the CDR3 lacked stop codons and stayed in frame with V and J; all others were non-productive. Following IMGT convention, CDR3 was defined as the stretch from the second conserved V-encoded cysteine up to the conserved J-encoded phenylalanine. The earlier analysis of fewer than 700 of the donors excluded sequences that lacked an unambiguous match to a single V gene segment. An earlier analysis of 587 of the donors classified V segments as functional when productive rearrangements were above 56.7% and as segregating when the standard deviation between donors was above 5%. A statistical classification framework was built for diagnosing cytomegalovirus status from the catalog of TCR beta chain sequences. V and J gene assignment, in a later analysis, came from comparing TCR nucleotide sequences with IMGT/GENE-DB human TR gene sequences. A later analysis assigned CDR3 sequences and most-parsimonious VDJ recombination scenarios with the TCRdist pipeline. In a later analysis, each TCR beta chain was defined by its CDR3 amino acid sequence together with its V-gene family, and reads without a unique V-gene family were excluded. To address suspected cross-contamination and a sequencing artifact, a later analysis removed around 600 highly shared, low-generation-probability nucleotide sequences. In a later analysis, a clonal expansion index for each public chain was calculated from normalized within-repertoire ranks of inferred template counts. A later analysis computed generation probabilities with a VDJ recombination model fitted to out-of-frame rearrangements, and checked the results against IGoR. A later analysis scored TCR-TCR, TCR-HLA and TCR-CMV co-occurrence with hypergeometric tests, applying a repertoire-size bias correction to TCR pairs. False discovery rates were estimated in a later analysis by permuting HLA or CMV assignments 20 times. In a later analysis, co-occurring TCRs were grouped using DBSCAN, and TCRdist sequence similarity was added for clustering within HLA-allele-positive subsets. Repertoires with fewer than 30,000 or more than 120,000 public chains were left out of co-occurrence clustering, as were about 5 repertoires with anomalous nucleotide sharing. TCRdb's version of the immuneACCESS table is confined to in-frame rearrangements and falls short of the full clone set. An unresolved V gene accounts for under half of the shortfall where checked; the remainder is of unknown origin. The DNA was the basis for D and trimming; V, J and clone size are from that table. The sample table shows approximately 100,000 clones, and about 80% are seen once. The top ten clones comprise about 4% of the sample.

The entry originates in a study of cytomegalovirus exposure and HLA in healthy donors (dated by TCRdb to 2016 to 2017). Context from the whole study: An earlier analysis of about 560 of the donors reported 250 to 350 Gb of sequence data and 95 million to 120 million unique TCR beta sequences obtained from about 200 million T cells. An early release covering roughly 600 HLA-typed donors comprised about 310 gigabases of sequencing data and around 80 million unique TCR sequences. Of the 300 to 450 genotyped donors, 70% to 90% were placed in the genetic ancestry cluster associated with self-reported Caucasian donors. The study was designed to test whether signatures of past pathogen exposure could be identified by cataloging public T cell receptors. Using immunosequencing, the study profiled T cell repertoires from 500 to 800 subjects and related those repertoires to cytomegalovirus serostatus. A separate validation cohort of roughly 120 different subjects was used in addition to the roughly 700-subject first cohort. The study combined high-throughput TCR immunosequencing, statistical association of individual TCRs with disease status, and machine learning to predict cytomegalovirus infection status. In a later analysis, previously published TCR beta repertoires from more than 500 donors were re-analyzed and high-resolution HLA genotyping was added so that TCR occurrence patterns could be studied. The later analysis used no new phenotypic data to find candidate immune exposures, relying instead on TCR beta sequences and their occurrence across donors. An earlier analysis of 587 of the donors used high-throughput TCR beta sequencing to judge whether each TCR beta V gene segment behaved as functional or pseudogenic. Donor age, sex, ethnicity and CMV serostatus were collected together with the repertoire data. A later genetic analysis took genome-wide SNP genotypes for about 55% of the 666 donors and used that subset as a discovery cohort. All discovery cohort repertoires had been generated on a single sequencing platform. Class I and class II HLA loci were covered by the typing at four-digit resolution. Typing coverage varied by locus: 629-630 donors for A, B, C, DRB1 and DQB1; more than 500 for DQA1; over 600 for DPA1; roughly 450 for DPB1. Because of strong linkage in the cohort, a few DR-DQ haplotypes were treated as single units for association and clustering. Among some 410 genotyped donors of the cohort, an average of about 240,000 unique TCR beta nucleotide sequences were sequenced per donor, around 20% of them non-productive. What the work shows at the level of the full study, not this receptor alone: Compared with the 666-donor mean, donors in an Asian-associated ancestry cluster had fewer N-insertions in productive TCRs, according to a later genetic analysis. In the study, 150 to 200 TCR beta chains were listed as associated with cytomegalovirus. CMV serostatus was the only immune exposure information available for the cohort. Linkage disequilibrium might explain the correlated functional status among segregating V segments, but an unknown experimental factor could not be excluded. A few of the identified cytomegalovirus-associated TCR beta chains were confirmed in vitro to be specific for cytomegalovirus antigens. In a later analysis, several top co-occurrence clusters were reported to appear linked to parvovirus B19, influenza, CMV and Epstein-Barr virus. Because some donors lacked HLA typing at each locus, the association tests relied only on the typed subset. An earlier analysis of approximately 540 of the donors showed that most TCR beta V segments appeared in productive rearrangements either about 87% or about 30% of the time, which broadly matched IMGT annotations. A further reported finding was that TCR beta sequences accurately predicted the HLA-A and HLA-B alleles for most subjects in the first cohort. The classifier was reported to diagnose cytomegalovirus status with high specificity and sensitivity in both the original and validation cohorts. While some public TCRs were present in many individuals, most TCR sequences turned up only very rarely across donors. A later analysis found that most CMV-associated TCR beta chains appeared HLA-restricted, with HLA associations seemingly driven largely by CMV exposure. At a false discovery rate of 0.05, a later analysis linked fewer than 20,000 TCR beta sequences to specific HLA alleles. It was suggested by the authors that the approach could potentially be generalized to other disease states and immunological phenotypes. In a later genetic analysis, a missense DCLRE1C variant was associated with V-gene and J-gene trimming of TCR beta chains, and the association was replicated in an independent cohort. Because counts were too low, roughly 18 rarely observed V segments, including chromosome 9 orphons, were left out of the earlier analysis of about 500 of the donors. A later analysis found that HLA-associated TCR beta chains were more clonally expanded and had lower generation probabilities than equally common non-associated chains. The 87-base-pair reads could not distinguish some IMGT-functional V segments, including TRBV6-2 and TRBV6-3, so those segments were excluded. A group of highly shared sequence variants was considered likely to be a technical artifact of the sequencing pipeline. When HLA alleles, especially DR and DQ, strongly co-occurred, attributing TCR associations to individual alleles was difficult. Sequencing depth was assumed to be roughly uniform across donors in the presence/absence analyses, though that assumption may not hold. In a later analysis, the rate of TCR association differed among HLA loci, with DRB1 alleles having the most associated TCRs and HLA-C alleles having the fewest. The cohort was sequenced for TCR beta chains only, and without alpha or paired-chain data the features that could be detected were limited.

The cohort comprised under 700 healthy bone marrow donors. Cohort members were all nominally healthy when sampled, although unrecorded immune exposures were likely present. The donor tested CMV seronegative, placing the donor among the roughly 400 seronegative members of the cohort. A peripheral blood sample was provided by each donor, and peripheral blood mononuclear cells were used for TCR beta sequencing. The Qiagen DNeasy Blood Extraction Kit was used to extract genomic DNA from the blood cell samples. Sample: PBMCs. Recombination linked TRBV28 to TRBJ2-3, and TRBD2 matches 10 of the central bases. The clonotype comes from a middle-aged man in good health and CMV-seronegative. This receptor carries the CDR3 CASSLDGLAGGQGDTQYF. The DNA is as follows: TGTGCCAGCAGTTTAGACGGTTTAGCGGGGGGCCAGGGGGATACGCAGTATTTT.